Listed below are T cell receptor beta chains from one sample, sequenced in a study of blood T cell repertoires in COVID-19. Data came from immunoSEQ multiplex PCR; TCRdb stores just in-frame clones and leaves some out. The repertoire holds some 460,000 clones, with roughly 91% as singletons. The sequencing sample was made of peripheral blood. These receptors were obtained from a woman aged 25-40 years with acute or convalescent COVID-19. CDR3s include the opening cysteine and the closing phenylalanine or tryptophan. The order of the fields is clone size, J gene, D gene, V gene, CDR3 length, CDR3 DNA, CDR3 protein. A D gene is named only where the DNA matches it firmly. Some rows mark clone size as missing; the rest say once, few, many or name a class of expanded clone.

.	TRBJ2-5	TRBD2	TRBV9	16	TGTGCCAGCAGCGTAGGCGGCGGGGGGGCCAGCGAGACCCAGTACTTC	CASSVGGGGASETQYF
.	TRBJ2-1	TRBD1	TRBV14	14	TGTGCCAGCAGCCGACGACAGGGTGTCAATGAGCAGTTCTTC	CASSRRQGVNEQFF
.	TRBJ2-2	TRBD2	TRBV28	16	TGTGCCAGCAGTCCTAGTAGGAGCGGGGGGGCTGGGGAGCTGTTTTTT	CASSPSRSGGAGELFF
once	TRBJ2-7	.	TRBV7-2	16	TGTGCCAGCAGCCTAAGATCGGGGGTGAGCTCCTACGAGCAGTACTTC	CASSLRSGVSSYEQYF
.	TRBJ2-7	.	TRBV3-1/TRBV3-2	14	TGTGCCAGCAGTCCCAGGGGGGTGACCTACGAGCAGTACTTC	CASSPRGVTYEQYF
.	TRBJ1-5	.	TRBV19	14	TGTGCCAGTAGCCAAGGGAGGAGCAATCAGCCCCAGCATTTT	CASSQGRSNQPQHF
once	TRBJ2-7	TRBD2	TRBV10-2	16	TGCGCCAGCCGCGGGACTAGCGGGCCATTGGCCTACGAGCAGTACTTC	CASRGTSGPLAYEQYF
many	TRBJ2-6	.	TRBV7-2	15	TGTGCCAGCAGCTTAGTTTTAGTAGGGGCCAACGTCCTGACTTTC	CASSLVLVGANVLTF
.	TRBJ2-5	TRBD2	TRBV19	15	TGTGCCAGTAGTAAGGGACTAGCGGAGCAAGAGACCCAGTACTTC	CASSKGLAEQETQYF
.	TRBJ2-1	TRBD1	TRBV28	16	TGTGCCAGCAGAAAAGCGGACAGGGGTGCGTCCGGTGAGCAGTTCTTC	CASRKADRGASGEQFF
once	TRBJ2-2	.	TRBV7-9	16	TGTGCCAGCAGCCGTTCCCAGGCGACTACTACCGGGGAGCTGTTTTTT	CASSRSQATTTGELFF
.	TRBJ2-5	.	TRBV30	12	TGTGCCTGGAACACGTGGCAAGAGACCCAGTACTTC	CAWNTWQETQYF
once	TRBJ1-4	.	TRBV13	17	TGTGCCAGCAGCCTCAGCCAAACAGGGAGCCGCATGCGCGAACTGTTTTTT	CASSLSQTGSRMRELFF
.	TRBJ2-1	TRBD1	TRBV30	12	TGTGCCTGGAGCCCTCAGGGGGATGAGCAGTTCTTC	CAWSPQGDEQFF
.	TRBJ1-2	.	TRBV6-1	15	TGTGCCAGCAGTGACGACGGGAAAGCTAACTATGGCTACACCTTC	CASSDDGKANYGYTF
.	TRBJ2-2	TRBD2	TRBV4-2	19	TGTGCCAGCAGCCAACGTTCAGCTAGCGGGAACAAGAACACCGGGGAGCTGTTTTTT	CASSQRSASGNKNTGELFF
.	TRBJ2-1	.	TRBV3-1/TRBV3-2	15	TGTGCCAGCAGCCAACTAGCAAGAGGTCTGGATGAGCAGTTCTTC	CASSQLARGLDEQFF
.	TRBJ2-7	.	TRBV27	13	TGTGCCACATGGGGAGTTAATAGCTACGAGCAGTACTTC	CATWGVNSYEQYF
.	TRBJ2-3	.	TRBV9	15	TGTGCCAGCAGCGTAGGTGGGGCTTCTTTGAATACGCAGTATTTT	CASSVGGASLNTQYF
.	TRBJ1-1	.	TRBV12-5	14	TGTGCTAGTGGTTTGTCAGGGATCTACACTGAAGCTTTCTTT	CASGLSGIYTEAFF
once	TRBJ2-1	TRBD2	TRBV19	17	TGTGCCAGTAGTATGGATTTAGCGGGGGAAGCGGTGAATGAGCAGTTCTTC	CASSMDLAGEAVNEQFF
once	TRBJ2-3	.	TRBV19	13	TGTGCCAGTACCGCGGACAACACAGATACGCAGTATTTT	CASTADNTDTQYF
once	TRBJ2-1	TRBD2	TRBV10-3	13	TGTGCCACCGGGACTAGCGGGGGTGCTGAGCAGTTCTTC	CATGTSGGAEQFF
.	TRBJ2-7	TRBD1	TRBV10-1	16	TGCGCCAGCAGTGAGTCCGGACAGGGGGCCGGCTACGAGCAGTACTTC	CASSESGQGAGYEQYF
.	TRBJ2-3	TRBD2	TRBV9	15	TGTGCCAGCAGCGAACTAGCGGGGGTTGCAGATACGCAGTATTTT	CASSELAGVADTQYF
.	TRBJ1-1	.	TRBV3-1/TRBV3-2	13	TGTGCCAGCAGCCATTGGGGGGGCTCTGAAGCTTTCTTT	CASSHWGGSEAFF
.	TRBJ2-5	TRBD2	TRBV7-8	15	TGTGCCAGCAGCTTAGGGCTAGCGGGGACTGAGACCCAGTACTTC	CASSLGLAGTETQYF
.	TRBJ2-2	TRBD1	TRBV5-6	14	TGTGCCAGCAGGTACAGGGGGCAGGCCGGGGAGCTGTTTTTT	CASRYRGQAGELFF
.	TRBJ1-3	TRBD1	TRBV10-3	15	TGTGCCACCCGGACAGGGCTTATCTCTGGAAACACCATATATTTT	CATRTGLISGNTIYF
.	TRBJ2-7	TRBD2	TRBV4-2	14	TGTGCCAGCAGCCAGGCGGGGGGCTCCTACGAGCAGTACTTC	CASSQAGGSYEQYF
.	TRBJ2-1	TRBD2	TRBV6-1	16	TGTGCCAGCAGTGATCGCCGGGGTAGCGGGGTGGGTGAGCAGTTCTTC	CASSDRRGSGVGEQFF
.	TRBJ2-1	TRBD2	TRBV19	12	TGTGCCAGTAGTACACGGGGGGATGAGCAGTTCTTC	CASSTRGDEQFF
.	TRBJ1-5	.	TRBV4-1	15	TGCGCCAGCAGCCCCCTGCGTGGTAGTTATCAGCCCCAGCATTTT	CASSPLRGSYQPQHF
.	TRBJ2-5	.	TRBV11-1	14	TGTGCCAGCAGCTTAGTTCTAGCTGGGGAGACCCAGTACTTC	CASSLVLAGETQYF
.	TRBJ2-3	TRBD1	TRBV23-1	21	TGCGCCAGCAGTCACCCTCTTCCCCCTTGTCCGGGACAGTCTAGCACAGATACGCAGTATTTT	CASSHPLPPCPGQSSTDTQYF
.	TRBJ2-7	.	TRBV11-2	13	TGTGCCAGCAGCTTAAGGATAGGAGGCGAGCAGTACTTC	CASSLRIGGEQYF
.	TRBJ2-7	.	TRBV7-2	13	TGTGCCAGCAGCTTTGCTAGTTTCGACGAGCAGTACTTC	CASSFASFDEQYF
once	TRBJ2-1	.	TRBV7-8	15	TGTGCCAGCAGCTTACGCGGGGACTCCTACAATGAGCAGTTCTTC	CASSLRGDSYNEQFF
.	TRBJ1-2	.	TRBV28	10	TGTGCCAGCCTAAGCGGAGGCTACACCTTC	CASLSGGYTF
.	TRBJ2-3	TRBD2	TRBV4-1	16	TGCGCCAGCAGCCAAGATTCTAGCGGGGGAGGGGGTACGCAGTATTTT	CASSQDSSGGGGTQYF
few	TRBJ1-2	TRBD1	TRBV2	16	TGTGCCAGCAGTCGAACCCGACAGGGCTCGGACTATGGCTACACCTTC	CASSRTRQGSDYGYTF
.	TRBJ2-5	.	TRBV5-8	13	TGTGCCAGCACCTTAGGGGGAGGGGAGACCCAGTACTTC	CASTLGGGETQYF
.	TRBJ1-2	TRBD1	TRBV29-1	18	TGCAGCGTTGCCCTACCCGCGGACAGGGCTCTGTCGTTTTATGGCTACACCTTC	CSVALPADRALSFYGYTF
.	TRBJ2-5	TRBD1	TRBV3-1/TRBV3-2	16	TGTGCCAGCAGCCAAGATCTTGGACAGGGTAGCGAGACCCAGTACTTC	CASSQDLGQGSETQYF
.	TRBJ1-3	TRBD1	TRBV28	16	TGTGCCAGCAGTTTACAGGGGGCAGGACGTGGAAACACCATATATTTT	CASSLQGAGRGNTIYF
.	TRBJ1-6	TRBD1	TRBV4-1	16	TGCGCCAGCAGCTTGGCAGGGGGAGATATGCGATCACCCCTCCACTTT	CASSLAGGDMRSPLHF
.	TRBJ1-5	.	TRBV7-8	14	TGTGCCAGCAGCTTAGAGGGGGTTCATCAGCCCCAGCATTTT	CASSLEGVHQPQHF
.	TRBJ1-5	TRBD1	TRBV29-1	12	TGCAGCGTCGGACAGGGAGGGAAGCCCCAGCATTTT	CSVGQGGKPQHF
.	TRBJ1-1	.	TRBV30	10	TGTGCCACGGGCGGGGGAAAAGCTTTCTTT	CATGGGKAFF
once	TRBJ2-2	.	TRBV29-1	12	TGCAGCGTTGGCGGGAACACCGGGGAGCTGTTTTTT	CSVGGNTGELFF
.	TRBJ1-6	.	TRBV7-6	15	TGTGCCAGCAGCTTAGGTCGGGGAATAGGTTCACCCCTCCACTTT	CASSLGRGIGSPLHF
once	TRBJ2-2	.	TRBV11-2	14	TGTGCCAGCCTCTTGAGGCGGGAAACCGGGGAGCTGTTTTTT	CASLLRRETGELFF